This TCR beta chain was profiled in a study of CD8 T cells in Susac syndrome. Overall study findings and caveats: The study conceded that relatively few individuals underwent its TCR sequencing and HLA analysis.

In the case of this clonotype: The target antigen is unknown.

Random-hexamer reverse transcription was applied to about 0.5 to 1 ug RNA. TCRdb redid the calling of the immunoSEQ multiplex PCR reads with MiXCR, one entry per CDR3 protein. The sample yields 150,000 or so distinct CDR3 sequences, 90% to 95% seen once. V was clipped by 2 bases and J by 1 base; unmatched bases: 3. The CDR3 totals 15 residues. Germline CDR1 reads SNHLY; CDR2 reads FYNNEI. TCR beta from blood CD8+ and CD4+ T cells was sequenced. Healthy donors constituted the control group, matched for age and sex. This chain uses TRBV2 with TRBJ2-5; 8 bases align to TRBD2. Sequenced: CD4+ T cells from PBMCs. The receptor was isolated from a human donor in good health. CDR3 nucleotide sequence: TGTGCCAGCAGTGAAAGCGGGGGCTTCCAAGAGACCCAGTACTTC. Its protein product is CASSESGGFQETQYF.